The 31 T cell receptor beta chains reported below all come from one sample, sequenced in a study of vaccination and CD4 T cells after COVID-19. Antigens of these TCRs are unknown. Treatment reported: approximately nine-day PBMC culture with coronavirus spike peptide pools or control peptides (ViraFEST assay). The Oncomine TCR Beta short-read assay sequenced DNA from cultured CD4+ T cells. MiXCR was run by TCRdb on the PCR reads, yielding one entry per CDR3 protein. The repertoire holds around 8,300 distinct CDR3 sequences, around half seen once, with 15% to 25% in the top ten. Sequenced material: CD4+ T cells from blood, cultured in vitro. The receptors were sampled from a human donor who had recovered from COVID-19.

In this sample, this clonotype turned up a few times. The chain links TRBV6-5 to TRBJ2-1; 7 bases align to TRBD1. Germline V gives CDR1 MNHEY, CDR2 SVGAGI. CDR3 length equals 17 residues. The trim removed 2 bases at V and 5 bases at J, leaving 12 bases unmatched. The DNA of the CDR3 is TGTGCCAGCAGTTACCCTGCCGGGACAGCTGGGCACAATGAGCAGTTCTTC. Its translation is CASSYPAGTAGHNEQFF.

The chain is built from TRBV7-9 and TRBJ2-2; D gene unclear. This CDR3 is built from 13 residues. Looked up from germline, CDR1 is SEHNR and CDR2 is FQNEAQ (reference sequence). V was pared by 2 bases and J by 7 bases, with 8 bases between. CDR3: CASSLSSGGELFF. The CDR3 DNA follows: TGTGCCAGCAGCTTATCTTCGGGCGGGGAGCTGTTTTTT.

The V call is TRBV6-5, the J call TRBJ2-3; possibly TRBD1 or TRBD2 for D (5 bases each). The length of the CDR3 is 15 residues. CDR1 and CDR2 (germline): MNHEY, SVGAGI. The V end lost 2 bases, the J end lost 6 bases, and 15 bases lay between the germline ends. CDR3 in amino acids: CASSYRRQGPDTQYF. The DNA of the CDR3 is TGTGCCAGCAGTTACCGGCGGCAGGGACCCGATACGCAGTATTTT.

This sequence joins TRBV6-1 and TRBJ2-3, with D possibly called TRBD1 or TRBD2 (5 bases each). In germline, CDR1 is MNHNS, CDR2 SASEGT. The CDR3 extends over 15 amino acids. Trimming took off 1 base at V and 9 bases at J, with 17 bases between the two ends. CDR3 residues: CASSEVQGDRWTQYF. The DNA of the CDR3 is TGTGCCAGCAGTGAAGTCCAGGGAGACAGATGGACGCAGTATTTT.

This clonotype was counted a few times. The chain employs TRBV18 and TRBJ1-2; 7 nucleotides agree with TRBD1. The CDR3 consists of 13 residues. From germline, CDR1 is KGHSH and CDR2 LQKENI. V shed 3 bases and J 4 bases; nucleotides not matched to a gene: 2. The CDR3 DNA follows: TGTGCCAGCTCACCGAGGGACAGCTATGGCTACACCTTC. Its translation: CASSPRDSYGYTF.

This clonotype was counted a few times. The chain has TRBV20-1 and TRBJ2-3; D is possibly TRBD1 (7 bases). V lost 0 bases to trimming and J lost 1 base, with 17 bases between them. The CDR3 extends over 17 amino acids. The germline CDR1 and CDR2 sequences are DFQATT and SNEGSKA (reference sequence). The CDR3 loop is CSARDRQGRRGTDTQYF. The CDR3 DNA reads TGCAGTGCTAGAGATCGACAGGGAAGGAGGGGCACAGATACGCAGTATTTT.

This chain joins TRBV11-2 and TRBJ2-2, with 9 bases aligning to TRBD2. Germline V gene lookup returns CDR1 SGHAT and CDR2 FQNNGV. Trimming cost V 1 base and J 8 bases; bases outside gene matches: 5. This CDR3 is 15 amino acids long. This CDR3 is CASSLGRGGPGELFF. CDR3 nucleotides: TGTGCCAGCAGCTTAGGGCGGGGGGGCCCGGGGGAGCTGTTTTTT.

V is TRBV14 and J is TRBJ2-2, with D unclear. V lost 4 bases and J lost 0, with 9 bases in between. The CDR3 has 15 amino acids. Looked up from germline, CDR1 is SGHDN and CDR2 is FVKESK. The CDR3 spells CASSPTFANTGELFF. CDR3 coding DNA: TGTGCCAGCAGCCCGACATTCGCGAACACCGGGGAGCTGTTTTTT.

The rearrangement links TRBV11-1 to TRBJ1-1; 7 bases are shared with TRBD1. J gave up 1 base and V 3 bases, and 5 bases lay outside the gene matches. Per germline, CDR1 SGHAT and CDR2 FQDESV (reference sequence). The CDR3 contains 15 residues. The CDR3 nucleotides are TGTGCCAGCAGCTTCGATTACAGGGGGAACACTGAAGCTTTCTTT. Its translation: CASSFDYRGNTEAFF.

V and J are TRBV5-4 and TRBJ1-1, with D perhaps TRBD1 (6 bases). The CDR3 is made up of 15 amino acids. Germline V gene lookup returns CDR1 SGHNT and CDR2 YYREEE (reference sequence). V lost 0 bases and J 4 bases, leaving 13 bases between the germline ends. The chain's CDR3 is CASSLGGGKGTEAFF. Here the CDR3 DNA reads TGTGCCAGCAGCTTGGGTGGGGGCAAGGGCACTGAAGCTTTCTTT. The full variable domain, in which reference TRBV5-4 and TRBJ1-1 provide the parts outside the CDR3, is ETGVTQSPTHLIKTRGQQVTLRCSSQSGHNTVSWYQQALGQGPQFIFQYYREEENGRGNFPPRFSGLQFPNYSSELNVNALELDDSALYLCASSLGGGKGTEAFFGQGTRLTVV.

A few counts support this clonotype. The genes are TRBV12-3 or TRBV12-4 and TRBJ1-1; D possibly corresponds to TRBD1 (5 bases). The CDR3 extends over 15 amino acids. The V gene lost 6 bases and the J gene lost 3 bases, with 17 bases spanning the gap. CDR3 nucleotides: TGTGCCAGCAGCCCGATCTCCGGGACGTACACTGAAGCTTTCTTT. Translating gives CASSPISGTYTEAFF.

The J gene is TRBJ1-1, the V gene TRBV24-1, with 9 nucleotides matching TRBD1. Trimming cost V 4 bases and J 5 bases; bases outside gene matches: 10. Germline lookup yields CDR1 KGHDR and CDR2 SFDVKD. This CDR3 region has 16 residues. As DNA, the CDR3 is TGTGCCACCAGTGACCCGGGACAGGGATGGGGAACTGAAGCTTTCTTT. Protein product: CATSDPGQGWGTEAFF.

The chain uses TRBV20-1 and TRBJ1-1; tentatively, D is TRBD1 (6 bases). The germline V gene has CDR1 DFQATT and CDR2 SNEGSKA (reference sequence). The CDR3 length is 13 residues. V lost 2 bases and J lost 1, with 8 bases in between. In nucleotides, the CDR3 is TGCAGTGCTAGAAAGACAGGGAACACTGAAGCTTTCTTT. Protein product: CSARKTGNTEAFF.

This chain links TRBV4-3 with TRBJ1-1, with D hard to call. CDR1 and CDR2 (germline): LGHNA, YSLEER. This CDR3 has 13 residues. Trimming cost V 8 bases and J 1 base, with 11 bases left between them. The CDR3 sequence: CASSRAWNTEAFF. Written as DNA, the CDR3 is TGCGCCAGCTCACGGGCCTGGAACACTGAAGCTTTCTTT.

The chain couples TRBV2 to TRBJ2-1; 8 bases are a match to TRBD2. The CDR3 covers 16 residues. CDR1 and CDR2 from the germline V gene are SNHLY and FYNNEI. J was trimmed by 3 bases and V by 3 bases; bases with no gene match: 7. In DNA form, the CDR3 reads TGTGCCAGCAGTGACGTTAGGACTAGCAGCTACAATGAGCAGTTCTTC. Protein product: CASSDVRTSSYNEQFF.

The V gene is TRBV7-6, the J gene TRBJ1-3; D unclear. The germline CDR1 and CDR2 sequences are SGHVS and FNYEAQ. The V end lost 1 base, the J end lost 1 base, and 11 bases lay between the germline ends. The CDR3 runs 16 residues. CDR3 in amino acids: CASSLGPPGSGNTIYF. The CDR3 coding sequence is TGTGCCAGCAGCTTAGGCCCGCCTGGGTCTGGAAACACCATATATTTT.

The chain uses TRBV20-1 and TRBJ1-4; D is ambiguous. CDR3 size: 12 residues. Trimming removed 0 bases at V and 7 bases at J, with 6 bases between. Germline V gives CDR1 DFQATT, CDR2 SNEGSKA (reference sequence). The CDR3 coding sequence is TGCAGTGCTAGAGATTTGGGTGAAAAACTGTTTTTT. It codes for CSARDLGEKLFF.

This chain links TRBV6-1 with TRBJ2-7, with 11 bases matching TRBD1. The CDR3 is made up of 15 amino acids. CDR1 and CDR2 from the germline V gene are MNHNS and SASEGT. Trimming cost V 6 bases and J 6 bases; bases outside gene matches: 10. In DNA, the CDR3 is TGTGCCAGCAGAACGGGACAGGGGGTTTTCGGCGAGCAGTACTTC. Amino acids: CASRTGQGVFGEQYF.

V and J are TRBV6-1 and TRBJ2-2, with a weak D call TRBD1 (5 bases). From germline, CDR1 is MNHNS and CDR2 SASEGT. This CDR3 region has 15 residues. Trimming left V 4 bases short and J 1 base short, with 10 bases between. CDR3 sequence reads: CASSADTLNTGELFF. The DNA of the CDR3 is TGTGCCAGCAGTGCGGACACCTTGAACACCGGGGAGCTGTTTTTT.

This clonotype has just a few counts. The chain carries TRBV27 and TRBJ2-2; 10 bases map to TRBD1. The J segment lost 3 bases and the V segment lost 5 bases, leaving 6 bases of the junction unmatched. CDR3 length equals 16 residues. Per germline, CDR1 MNHEY and CDR2 SMNVEV (reference sequence). CDR3 region: CASSPDRGLDTGELFF. The DNA of the CDR3 is TGTGCCAGCAGTCCAGACAGGGGGCTGGACACCGGGGAGCTGTTTTTT.

This clonotype was detected only a few times. This chain links TRBV7-2 with TRBJ1-1, with D tentatively TRBD1 (6 bases). The CDR3 runs to 14 residues. V was pared by 3 bases and J by 6 bases, with 14 bases between. In germline, CDR1 is SGHTA, CDR2 FQGNSA. The CDR3 loop reads CASSFGDRTSEAFF. The CDR3 nucleotides read TGTGCCAGCAGCTTCGGCGACAGGACTTCTGAAGCTTTCTTT. Full variable domain (rest looked up from reference TRBV7-2 and TRBJ1-1): GAGVSQSPSNKVTEKGKDVELRCDPISGHTALYWYRQSLGQGLEFLIYFQGNSAPDKSGLPSDRFSAERTGGSVSTLTIQRTQQEDSAVYLCASSFGDRTSEAFFGQGTRLTVV.

The rearrangement links TRBV5-1 to TRBJ2-7; 7 nucleotides line up with TRBD1. Germline V gives CDR1 SGHRS, CDR2 YFSETQ. V trimming: 0 bases; J trimming: 6 bases; junction bases outside the gene matches: 6. This CDR3 has 14 residues. The CDR3 bases are TGCGCCAGCAGCTTGGGGAGTGGGACAGTCGAGCAGTACTTC. This gives the protein CASSLGSGTVEQYF.

This clonotype was counted between two and nine times. This chain uses TRBV12-3 or TRBV12-4 with TRBJ2-3; 7 bases align to TRBD1. V lost 6 bases to trimming and J lost 3 bases; unmatched junction nucleotides: 3. The CDR3 has 13 residues. The CDR3 region is CASRQTGTDTQYF. Here the CDR3 DNA reads TGTGCCAGCAGACAGACAGGGACAGATACGCAGTATTTT.

The table lists this clonotype with a few counts. The chain has TRBV20-1 and TRBJ1-2, with D maybe TRBD1 (6 bases). CDR3 length equals 12 residues. CDR1 DFQATT and CDR2 SNEGSKA come from the germline V gene (reference sequence). V was clipped by 5 bases and J by 8 bases, with 15 bases between them. CDR3: CSASNRAGGYTF. CDR3 bases: TGCAGTGCTTCGAACAGGGCTGGGGGCTACACCTTC.

The genes are TRBV2 and TRBJ2-7, with a possible D match to TRBD2 (6 bases). Trimming shortened V by 6 bases and J by 3 bases, and 15 bases separated the two germline ends. The CDR3 sequence is 14 residues long. The germline gives CDR1 SNHLY, CDR2 FYNNEI. The CDR3 here is CASSPRFSGYEQYF. CDR3 nucleotides: TGTGCCAGCAGCCCGAGGTTTAGCGGCTACGAGCAGTACTTC.

This clonotype was seen a few times. Written as DNA, the CDR3 is TGTGCCAGCAGTCAGGGGGCGGGTGGCTACACCTTC. Protein: CASSQGAGGYTF. The genes are TRBV6-1 and TRBJ1-2; TRBD1 agrees at 8 bases. J lost 7 bases, V lost 5 bases, and 3 bases had no gene match. Germline V lookup: CDR1 MNHNS, CDR2 SASEGT. The CDR3 runs 12 residues.

The V gene is TRBV28, the J gene TRBJ1-2; 7 nucleotides agree with TRBD1. CDR1 is MDHEN and CDR2 is SYDVKM in the germline V gene. There are 13 residues in the CDR3. J gave up 7 bases and V 5 bases, and 7 bases lay outside the gene matches. The CDR3 DNA is TGTGCCAGCAGTAACCAGGGGGTGGGTGGCTACACCTTC. It translates to CASSNQGVGGYTF.

This clonotype was found a few times. The chain has TRBV20-1 and TRBJ1-3, with D perhaps matching TRBD1 (5 bases). The CDR3 length is 17 residues. V lost 0 bases to trimming and J lost 2 bases, with 17 bases between them. Germline V gene lookup returns CDR1 DFQATT and CDR2 SNEGSKA (reference sequence). The CDR3: CSARDRSGGSAGNTIYF. The CDR3 DNA reads as TGCAGTGCTAGAGATAGGTCGGGGGGTTCGGCTGGAAACACCATATATTTT.

The chain has TRBV20-1 and TRBJ1-2, with D unresolved. Trimming removed 6 bases from V and 0 bases from J, with 14 bases in between. Germline V gives CDR1 DFQATT, CDR2 SNEGSKA (reference sequence). This CDR3 contains 14 residues. For the CDR3, the DNA is TGCAGTGCCCGCGGGCCTCTTTCTAACTATGGCTACACCTTC. It specifies CSARGPLSNYGYTF.

There are a few counts of this clonotype. CDR3 loop: CSAVEGRSPLHF. CDR3 nucleotide sequence: TGCAGTGCGGTTGAGGGGAGATCACCCCTCCACTTT. The gene calls are TRBV20-1 and TRBJ1-6; D might be TRBD1 (5 bases). Germline CDR1 is DFQATT and CDR2 is SNEGSKA (reference sequence). There are 12 residues in the CDR3. With 6 bases removed from V and 10 bases from J, the gap between germline ends came to 13 bases.

This clonotype appeared a few times. The V call is TRBV6-1, the J call TRBJ1-2; a weak D match, TRBD1 (6 bases). The CDR3 has 14 amino acids. Trimming cost V 6 bases and J 8 bases, with 19 bases left between them. Per the germline V gene, CDR1 is MNHNS and CDR2 is SASEGT. CDR3 in amino acids: CASSRLGPGVGYTF. The CDR3 coding sequence is TGTGCCAGCAGCCGACTGGGACCAGGGGTAGGCTACACCTTC.